What follows describes a single T cell receptor (beta chain). Antigen: not known. The V gene's germline CDR1 is SGHAT and CDR2 FQNNGV. V shed 5 bases and J shed 10 bases, with 27 bases lying between them. The length of the CDR3 is 18 residues. The data were taken from a study of T-cell memory formation after mild COVID-19. Findings and limits, study-wide: Clones contracting day 15 to 85 were balanced CD4/CD8; later expanders leaned CD4+. Pre-infection memory contained some responding clones, which suggested that cross-reactive memory had joined.

TCR alpha and TCR beta cDNA libraries carrying sample barcodes and UMIs came from 5'RACE with constant-segment primers. TCRdb re-analysed the 5' RACE reads in MiXCR, keeping a single row per CDR3 protein. The sample consists of some 280,000 distinct CDR3 sequences, 15% to 20% of them appearing once. V gene TRBV11-2 combines with J gene TRBJ1-6; no reliable D call. This TCR was sampled from a man between 18 and 35 years old who had mild COVID-19 (a few samples of this study predate the infection). Cell type and time point are not known. Sequenced: PBMCs or a T cell subset sorted from them (not recorded which). The CDR3 loop is CASSRPARSERLGSPLHF. CDR3 bases: TGTGCCAGCAGCCGGCCGGCGAGGTCGGAACGGTTAGGATCACCCCTCCACTTT.